The 8 T cell receptor beta chains given below trace back to one sample, sequenced in a study of shared clonotypes between healthy human individuals (dated by TCRdb to 2018 to 2020). Library generation was performed with the immunoSEQ multiplex PCR assay. Drawn from immuneACCESS, this table holds only the in-frame rearrangements with V and J called that TCRdb kept. Clones are partly lost; checked studies trace under half to an unresolved V gene and leave the rest unexplained. For this sample the table gives around 600,000 clones, of which approximately 97% were detected only once. 0.045% to 0.06% of the sample is held by the ten biggest clonotypes. Specimen: naive CD4+ T cells sorted from blood. This specimen's cell subset or site label, per the study, means: CD45RA+ positively selected. The receptors here all came from a woman between 25 and 40 years old in good health.

CDR3 in amino acids: CASSHGDRIAKNIQYF. The CDR3 DNA is TGTGCCAGCAGCCATGGGGACAGGATAGCCAAAAACATTCAGTACTTC. V gene TRBV27 combines with J gene TRBJ2-4, with 8 bases lining up with TRBD1. The CDR3 runs 16 residues. Trimming cost V 6 bases and J 0 bases; bases outside gene matches: 7. Germline V gene lookup returns CDR1 MNHEY and CDR2 SMNVEV (reference sequence).

The chain joins TRBV18 to TRBJ2-3, with D maybe TRBD2 (6 bases). Trimming pared 6 bases from V and 3 bases from J, leaving 22 bases between. The germline CDR1 and CDR2 sequences are KGHSH and LQKENI. The CDR3 covers 17 residues. CDR3 bases: TGTGCCAGCTCGCCGGTACCGGGGACTCTCGGGACAGATACGCAGTATTTT. Amino acids: CASSPVPGTLGTDTQYF.

This chain links TRBV7-2 with TRBJ2-7; 7 bases are a match to TRBD2. V trimming: 1 base; J trimming: 7 bases; junction bases outside the gene matches: 7. Germline loops: CDR1 SGHTA, CDR2 FQGNSA. The CDR3 is made up of 14 amino acids. The CDR3 DNA reads as TGTGCCAGCAGCTTAGTTGTTCAGGGACTAGAGCAGTACTTC. This codes for CASSLVVQGLEQYF.

The rearrangement uses TRBV6-5 and TRBJ1-2, with TRBD1 matching 9 bases. The CDR3 is made up of 16 amino acids. The ends lost 0 bases at V and 7 bases at J; junction bases unmatched: 9. Looked up from germline, CDR1 is MNHEY and CDR2 is SVGAGI. The CDR3 DNA reads TGTGCCAGCAGTTACTCTCCTGGGACAGGGTTGGGTGGCTACACCTTC. Its protein is CASSYSPGTGLGGYTF.

The chain is built from TRBV5-4 and TRBJ1-1; tentatively, D is TRBD1 (6 bases). V lost 5 bases and J 4 bases, leaving 12 bases between the germline ends. Germline CDR1 SGHNT, CDR2 YYREEE (reference sequence). The CDR3 is 13 residues long. CDR3: CASSSDRTTEAFF. The CDR3 bases are TGTGCCAGCAGTTCAGACAGGACCACTGAAGCTTTCTTT. Full variable domain (rest looked up from reference TRBV5-4 and TRBJ1-1): ETGVTQSPTHLIKTRGQQVTLRCSSQSGHNTVSWYQQALGQGPQFIFQYYREEENGRGNFPPRFSGLQFPNYSSELNVNALELDDSALYLCASSSDRTTEAFFGQGTRLTVV.

This rearrangement joins TRBV15 to TRBJ1-2; D gene unclear. Germline assignment: CDR1 LNHNV and CDR2 YYDKDF (reference sequence). Trimming removed 0 bases from V and 8 bases from J, with 13 bases in between. CDR3 length equals 14 residues. The CDR3 nucleotides read TGTGCCACCAGCAGAGAATCGGGGTTGGGCGGCTACACCTTC. Its protein is CATSRESGLGGYTF.

V usage is TRBV14 and J usage is TRBJ2-2; 7 bases agree with TRBD2. The CDR3 consists of 15 residues. V was pared by 1 base and J by 5 bases, with 4 bases of the junction left unmatched. The germline V gene has CDR1 SGHDN and CDR2 FVKESK. In DNA form, the CDR3 reads TGTGCCAGCAGCCAAGCGCGGGAGAGAACCGGGGAGCTGTTTTTT. Translating gives CASSQARERTGELFF.

The chain joins TRBV10-3 to TRBJ2-2; D gene uncertain. The CDR3 contains 17 residues. The V and J ends lost 4 bases and 2 bases respectively, with 17 bases between them. Germline V lookup: CDR1 ENHRY, CDR2 SYGVKD. CDR3 nucleotide sequence: TGTGCCATCAGTGGCCAGGTTTTTGCGGAAAACACCGGGGAGCTGTTTTTT. Translated, it gives CAISGQVFAENTGELFF.